Following are 29 T cell receptor beta chains from one sample sequenced in a study of early T cells in non-severe SARS-CoV-2 infection. TCRdb ran MiXCR on the 5' RACE reads and lists one entry per CDR3 protein. The profile covers 65,000 to 95,000 distinct CDR3 sequences, with roughly 16% appearing a single time and 2.9% taken by the ten largest. The source material was whole blood. The receptors derive from an adult who was a healthcare worker with PCR-confirmed SARS-CoV-2 infection or an uninfected control (not recorded which).

The sample holds a few counts of this clonotype. The genes are TRBV7-2 and TRBJ2-3; TRBD2 matches at 7 bases. The germline CDR1 and CDR2 sequences are SGHTA and FQGNSA. CDR3 length: 16 amino acids. Trimming at V came to 3 bases and at J to 1 base, leaving 7 bases not matched to a gene. This chain's CDR3 is CASSLEGLAGTDTQYF. In DNA, the CDR3 is TGTGCCAGCAGCTTGGAGGGCCTAGCGGGCACAGATACGCAGTATTTT.

Only a few counts were recorded for this clonotype. J is TRBJ2-7 and V is TRBV28, with D maybe TRBD2 (6 bases). V lost 2 bases and J lost 2, with 16 bases in between. The CDR3 is 16 amino acids. Germline CDR1 is MDHEN and CDR2 is SYDVKM. CDR3 sequence reads: CASSLVSRGATYEQYF. The CDR3 nucleotides are TGTGCCAGCAGTTTAGTTTCTCGCGGGGCTACCTACGAGCAGTACTTC.

This clonotype turned up a few times. The chain links TRBV11-2 to TRBJ1-6, with unresolved D. This CDR3 spans 13 amino acids. With 1 base removed from V and 7 bases from J, the gap between germline ends came to 5 bases. Per germline, CDR1 SGHAT and CDR2 FQNNGV. This CDR3 is CASSLVKNSPLHF. The CDR3, as DNA: TGTGCCAGCAGCTTAGTTAAGAATTCACCCCTCCACTTT. The whole variable domain, filled in from reference TRBV11-2 and TRBJ1-6, reads EAGVAQSPRYKIIEKRQSVAFWCNPISGHATLYWYQQILGQGPKLLIQFQNNGVVDDSQLPKDRFSAERLKGVDSTLKIQPAKLEDSAVYLCASSLVKNSPLHFGNGTRLTVT.

This clonotype showed up many times. This chain links TRBV12-3 or TRBV12-4 with TRBJ1-2; D perhaps matches TRBD1 (6 bases). This CDR3 has 13 residues. The ends were cut back, 3 bases at V and 2 bases at J, with 7 bases in the middle. CDR3: CASSFQGNYGYTF. The CDR3 DNA reads as TGTGCCAGCAGTTTTCAGGGGAACTATGGCTACACCTTC.

This clonotype appeared a few times. The rearrangement joins TRBV5-1 to TRBJ1-2; no clear D. Trimming stripped 0 bases from V and 0 bases from J, with 6 bases between. In germline, CDR1 is SGHRS, CDR2 YFSETQ. There are 14 residues in the CDR3. This CDR3 reads CASSLDSPNYGYTF. CDR3 nucleotides: TGCGCCAGCAGCTTGGACAGCCCTAACTATGGCTACACCTTC.

This clonotype was recorded a few times. This chain uses TRBV20-1 with TRBJ2-7; no definite D call. The V and J ends lost 1 base and 0 bases respectively, with 7 bases between them. The germline V gene encodes CDR1 DFQATT and CDR2 SNEGSKA (reference sequence). The CDR3 loop spans 13 amino acids. The DNA for the CDR3 is TGCAGTGCTAGAGTGCCGAGCTCCTACGAGCAGTACTTC. Translated, it gives CSARVPSSYEQYF.

This clonotype appeared a few times. The chain joins TRBV18 to TRBJ1-2; TRBD1 matches 7 bases. Germline V gives CDR1 KGHSH, CDR2 LQKENI. This CDR3 is 13 amino acids long. The V gene end was trimmed by 6 bases and the J gene end by 6 bases; junction bases not matched to a gene: 7. CDR3 residues: CASSWDRQHGYTF. Written as DNA, the CDR3 is TGTGCCAGCTCTTGGGACAGACAACATGGCTACACCTTC.

This clonotype has a count of ten or more. The chain is built from TRBV28 and TRBJ2-4; D ambiguous. Germline CDR1 and CDR2: MDHEN and SYDVKM. This CDR3 contains 13 residues. V lost 4 bases and J lost 9, with 13 bases in between. In DNA, the CDR3 is TGTGCCAGCAGTTCCCGCAACCGCGGCATTCAGTACTTC. Its translation is CASSSRNRGIQYF.

The chain couples TRBV7-9 to TRBJ2-1, with 8 bases that match TRBD1. The CDR3 loop spans 16 amino acids. Germline CDR1 is SEHNR and CDR2 is FQNEAQ (reference sequence). J gave up 2 bases and V 7 bases, and 10 bases lay outside the gene matches. The CDR3 sequence is CASTNLTGGPYNEQFF. In nucleotides, the CDR3 is TGTGCCAGCACCAATCTCACAGGGGGACCCTACAATGAGCAGTTCTTC. The full variable domain, in which reference TRBV7-9 and TRBJ2-1 provide the parts outside the CDR3, is DTGVSQNPRHKITKRGQNVTFRCDPISEHNRLYWYRQTLGQGPEFLTYFQNEAQLEKSRLLSDRFSAERPKGSFSTLEIQRTEQGDSAMYLCASTNLTGGPYNEQFFGPGTRLTVL.

CDR3 amino acids: CASNWGSYNSPLHF. CDR3 DNA sequence: TGTGCCAGCAACTGGGGCTCCTATAATTCACCCCTCCACTTT. The rearrangement uses TRBV28 and TRBJ1-6, with D unclear. CDR1 MDHEN and CDR2 SYDVKM come from the germline V gene. V shed 7 bases and J shed 0 bases, with 7 bases lying between them. The CDR3 totals 14 residues.

V gene TRBV5-1 combines with J gene TRBJ2-1, with 10 bases matching TRBD2. Germline V lookup: CDR1 SGHRS, CDR2 YFSETQ. V was pared by 0 bases and J by 6 bases, with 3 bases of the junction left unmatched. This CDR3 spans 15 amino acids. The CDR3 loop is CASSLGASGGNEQFF. The CDR3 DNA follows: TGCGCCAGCAGCTTGGGCGCTAGCGGGGGCAATGAGCAGTTCTTC.

This clonotype was counted between two and nine times. The genes are TRBV12-3 or TRBV12-4 and TRBJ1-1; TRBD1 might be the D (6 bases). The CDR3 extends over 13 amino acids. Trimming left V 3 bases short and J 5 bases short, with 10 bases between. The CDR3 protein is CASSFRGPTEAFF. DNA of the CDR3: TGTGCCAGCAGTTTTCGGGGGCCAACTGAAGCTTTCTTT.

V and J are TRBV30 and TRBJ2-7; TRBD2 aligns across 7 bases. CDR1 and CDR2 from the germline V gene are GTSNPN and SVGIG (reference sequence). V was pared by 0 bases and J by 6 bases, with 8 bases of the junction left unmatched. The CDR3 totals 14 residues. CDR3 coding DNA: TGTGCCTGGAGTGTAGTTGCGGGAGTAGGCGAGCAGTACTTC. Amino acid sequence: CAWSVVAGVGEQYF.

The J gene is TRBJ1-2, the V gene TRBV9, with a possible D match to TRBD1 (5 bases). CDR1 SGDLS and CDR2 YYNGEE come from the germline V gene. The V gene lost 7 bases and the J gene lost 0 bases, with 16 bases spanning the gap. The CDR3 covers 15 residues. The CDR3 sequence is CASSRSGPANYGYTF. CDR3 nucleotides: TGTGCCAGCTCTAGATCGGGGCCCGCTAACTATGGCTACACCTTC.

The sample holds a few counts of this clonotype. V is TRBV7-8 and J is TRBJ2-7, with no clear D. CDR3 length: 15 amino acids. Trimming took 2 bases from V and 2 from J, leaving 13 bases between them. Germline V CDR1 and CDR2: SGHVS, FQNEAQ. CDR3 bases: TGTGCCAGCAGCTTACGCCTGCTTGACACCTACGAGCAGTACTTC. It is translated as CASSLRLLDTYEQYF.

In this sample, this clonotype turned up a few times. The rearrangement links TRBV20-1 to TRBJ1-1; 7 nucleotides line up with TRBD1. J gave up 5 bases and V 0 bases, and 6 bases lay outside the gene matches. The CDR3 contains 14 residues. In germline, CDR1 is DFQATT, CDR2 SNEGSKA (reference sequence). The CDR3: CSARERTGRTEAFF. CDR3 nucleotide sequence: TGCAGTGCTAGAGAGCGGACAGGTCGAACTGAAGCTTTCTTT.

The rearrangement links TRBV12-3 or TRBV12-4 to TRBJ2-7; D possibly corresponds to TRBD2 (7 bases). V was shortened by 6 bases and J by 4 bases, with 19 bases between the two germline ends. The CDR3 extends over 15 amino acids. The CDR3 coding sequence is TGTGCCAGCAGACTACAGGGAGCGGGGCAGTACGAGCAGTACTTC. This sequence encodes CASRLQGAGQYEQYF.

This clonotype was counted only a few times. The CDR3 nucleotides are TGTGCCAGCAGCCAAGGGGGACTAGGGGACAATGAGCAGTTCTTC. It translates to CASSQGGLGDNEQFF. The rearrangement joins TRBV7-2 to TRBJ2-1, with TRBD2 identical over 8 bases. The V gene's germline CDR1 is SGHTA and CDR2 FQGNSA. V dropped 5 bases and J dropped 5; count of bases not matched to a gene: 8. The CDR3 is 15 amino acids.

The gene calls are TRBV11-2 and TRBJ2-4; maybe TRBD2 (6 bases). The CDR3 runs 14 residues. V was trimmed by 7 bases and J by 0 bases, leaving 10 bases between them. Germline CDR1 SGHAT, CDR2 FQNNGV. DNA of the CDR3: TGTGCCAGCAACCCGGGACTAGCCAAAAACATTCAGTACTTC. This encodes CASNPGLAKNIQYF. Full variable domain (missing parts from reference TRBV11-2 and TRBJ2-4): EAGVAQSPRYKIIEKRQSVAFWCNPISGHATLYWYQQILGQGPKLLIQFQNNGVVDDSQLPKDRFSAERLKGVDSTLKIQPAKLEDSAVYLCASNPGLAKNIQYFGAGTRLSVL.

The chain couples TRBV7-9 to TRBJ2-5; TRBD1 matches at 9 bases. The CDR3 contains 19 residues. CDR1 and CDR2 (germline): SEHNR, FQNEAQ (reference sequence). V lost 5 bases, J lost 3 bases, and 19 bases stayed unmatched. Here the CDR3 reads CASSVRGQGGGYGKETQYF. CDR3 nucleotide sequence: TGTGCCAGCAGCGTTAGGGGACAGGGAGGAGGATATGGAAAAGAGACCCAGTACTTC.

This rearrangement joins TRBV29-1 to TRBJ2-7; D not resolved. In germline, CDR1 is SQVTM, CDR2 ANQGSEA. This CDR3 region has 11 residues. V dropped 7 bases and J dropped 5 bases, with 12 bases sitting between them. The chain's CDR3 is CSGRAFDEQYF. In nucleotides, the CDR3 is TGCAGCGGCCGCGCCTTTGACGAGCAGTACTTC.

The chain carries TRBV7-9 and TRBJ2-1, with TRBD1 matching 7 bases. The V gene end was trimmed by 6 bases and the J gene end by 10 bases; junction bases not matched to a gene: 9. CDR1 is SEHNR, CDR2 FQNEAQ, per germline (reference sequence). The CDR3 is 13 residues long. DNA of the CDR3: TGTGCCAGCAGACTCACCCAGGGGGAAGAGCAGTTCTTC. Translation: CASRLTQGEEQFF.

The CDR3 here is CASQYGQGDTYEQYF. CDR3 coding DNA: TGTGCCAGCCAATATGGACAGGGAGATACCTACGAGCAGTACTTC. The V gene is TRBV27, the J gene TRBJ2-7, with TRBD1 matching over 8 bases. The CDR3 is 15 residues long. V shed 8 bases and J 2 bases; nucleotides not matched to a gene: 11. From germline, CDR1 is MNHEY and CDR2 SMNVEV (reference sequence).

This clonotype was seen more than once but under ten times. This chain connects TRBV7-6 to TRBJ2-7; D may match TRBD1 or TRBD2 (5 bases each). Germline CDR1 is SGHVS and CDR2 is FNYEAQ. The germline V and J ends were trimmed by 4 bases and 2 bases, with 15 bases remaining between them. The CDR3 totals 15 residues. CDR3 residues: CASSSIPGSTYEQYF. In DNA form, the CDR3 reads TGTGCCAGCAGCTCGATCCCAGGGAGTACCTACGAGCAGTACTTC.

This clonotype was seen only a few times. The rearrangement uses TRBV7-9 and TRBJ2-1, with 7 positions matching TRBD1. J gave up 12 bases and V 1 base, and 6 bases lay outside the gene matches. Germline-derived CDR1 and CDR2 are SEHNR and FQNEAQ (reference sequence). This CDR3 is built from 13 residues. CDR3 nucleotide sequence: TGTGCCAGCAGCTTAGGTCAGGGGGATTTGCAGTTCTTC. This translates into CASSLGQGDLQFF.

The chain has TRBV3-1 and TRBJ2-3, with 12 bases that match TRBD1. CDR3 length equals 16 residues. Unmatched junction bases numbered 4, after V lost 1 base and J lost 5 bases. CDR1 is LGHDT, CDR2 YNNKEL, per germline (reference sequence). CDR3 nucleotide sequence: TGTGCCAGCAGCCAAGCGGGACAGGGGGCCGGAGATACGCAGTATTTT. Translation: CASSQAGQGAGDTQYF.

The chain recombines TRBV20-1 with TRBJ2-2; TRBD2 might be the D (7 bases). This CDR3 is 12 amino acids long. Trimming cost V 6 bases and J 7 bases, with 12 bases left between them. Germline CDR1 reads DFQATT; CDR2 reads SNEGSKA (reference sequence). The CDR3 region is CSAGGDHGELFF. As DNA, the CDR3 is TGCAGTGCAGGGGGGGATCACGGGGAGCTGTTTTTT.

The V call is TRBV6-5, the J call TRBJ2-7; D remains ambiguous. The CDR3 spans 14 residues. Germline CDR1 MNHEY, CDR2 SVGAGI. V was shortened by 6 bases and J by 2 bases, with 14 bases between the two germline ends. CDR3 sequence reads: CASRPTTAAYEQYF. The CDR3 nucleotides read TGTGCCAGCAGACCTACTACAGCAGCCTACGAGCAGTACTTC.

The J gene is TRBJ2-2, the V gene TRBV7-3, with TRBD2 matching 10 bases. V gave up 7 bases and J gave up 3 bases; unmatched junction bases: 2. The CDR3 is 14 residues long. The germline V gene has CDR1 SGHTA and CDR2 FQGTGA. The DNA for the CDR3 is TGTGCCAGCACGCTAGCGGGGGACACCGGGGAGCTGTTTTTT. As protein: CASTLAGDTGELFF.